This is a list of T cell receptor beta chains from one sample in a study of patients and donors after allogeneic stem cell transplantation. TCRdb reprocessed the RT-PCR reads with MiXCR, giving one entry per CDR3 protein. The sample consists of roughly 880,000 distinct CDR3 sequences, more than 15% of them appearing once. Material for sequencing was blood, either unsorted or a sorted T cell fraction (not recorded which). These receptors were taken from a human donor who was either an allogeneic HSCT recipient or a stem cell or donor lymphocyte infusion donor (not recorded which). It is not recorded whose cells these are; they may come from a transplant donor. The CDR3 runs from the conserved cysteine through the conserved F or W. The D gene is left open where the match is weak. Only some rows state a clone size, as once, few, many or a class for expanded clones.

NA	NA	16	TRBV13	TRBJ1-2	TGTGCCAGCAGCACTCTCCCCGTAGGGACTAACTATGGCTACACCTTC	CASSTLPVGTNYGYTF
few	NA	15	TRBV28	TRBJ2-3	TGTGCCAGCAGTTTATTCGCCAGGGGCACAGATACGCAGTATTTT	CASSLFARGTDTQYF
NA	NA	12	TRBV12-3/TRBV12-4	TRBJ1-1	TGTGCCAGCAGCCTATCCGGCGGGGTAGCTTTCTTT	CASSLSGGVAFF
NA	TRBD2	17	TRBV24-1	TRBJ2-1	TGTGCCACCAGTGATGCCTCTAGCGGGGAAGCCTACAATGAGCAGTTCTTC	CATSDASSGEAYNEQFF
few	TRBD1	14	TRBV27	TRBJ2-1	TGTGCCAGCAGTTTGAGTAGGGGGCAGGATGAGCAGTTCTTC	CASSLSRGQDEQFF
NA	NA	13	TRBV9	TRBJ2-3	TGTGCCAGCAGCGTAGTTACTACCGATACGCAGTATTTT	CASSVVTTDTQYF
few	NA	11	TRBV5-1	TRBJ2-5	TGCGCCAGCAGCTTGGCAGGGAGCCAGTACTTC	CASSLAGSQYF
NA	NA	18	TRBV11-2	TRBJ2-7	TGTGCCAGCAGCTTAAGACCCAGAATTGGAGCGGCCCGAGAGGAGCAGTACTTC	CASSLRPRIGAAREEQYF
NA	NA	15	TRBV19	TRBJ1-3	TGTGCCAGTATACGACAGGCGAACTCTGGAAACACCATATATTTT	CASIRQANSGNTIYF
NA	TRBD2	17	TRBV13	TRBJ2-2	TGTGCCAGCAGCGGAAGGACTAGCCCCCGCCCCACCGGGGAGCTGTTTTTT	CASSGRTSPRPTGELFF
NA	TRBD2	17	TRBV19	TRBJ2-1	TGTGCCAGTAGTTTAATAAGCGGGAGTTTCTCCTACAATGAGCAGTTCTTC	CASSLISGSFSYNEQFF
NA	TRBD1	13	TRBV5-1	TRBJ2-1	TGCGCCAGCAGCTATGGACAGGGGAGGGTCAAGTTCTTC	CASSYGQGRVKFF
NA	TRBD2	16	TRBV7-9	TRBJ2-7	TGTGCCAGCAGCTCCCTCAGACTAGCGGGGACCTACGAGCAGTACTTC	CASSSLRLAGTYEQYF
few	NA	13	TRBV12-3/TRBV12-4	TRBJ1-1	TGTGCCAGCAGTTTAGGCAGTTATACTGAAGCTTTCTTT	CASSLGSYTEAFF
few	TRBD1	15	TRBV25-1	TRBJ2-1	TGTGCCAGCAGTGAACAGGGCAGGGGGCGCGATGAGCAGTTCTTC	CASSEQGRGRDEQFF
NA	TRBD2	17	TRBV5-1	TRBJ2-3	TGCGCCAGCAGCTTGGATTCGAGCGGGAGGGGCACAGATACGCAGTATTTT	CASSLDSSGRGTDTQYF
NA	NA	15	TRBV5-6	TRBJ2-4	TGTGCCAGCAGCTTGCCCGAATTGGGCAAAAACATTCAGTACTTC	CASSLPELGKNIQYF
NA	NA	13	TRBV12-3/TRBV12-4	TRBJ2-2	TGTGCCAGCAGTCCCGGAAGGGGCGGGGAGCTGTTTTTT	CASSPGRGGELFF
NA	NA	12	TRBV25-1	TRBJ2-5	TGTGCCAGCAGTGAATATGGCCAGACCCAGTACTTC	CASSEYGQTQYF
NA	NA	17	TRBV7-8	TRBJ2-7	TGTGCCAGCAGCTTACCATTAAACGAGGGCAGCCCCTACGAGCAGTACTTC	CASSLPLNEGSPYEQYF
many	TRBD2	15	TRBV12-3/TRBV12-4	TRBJ2-1	TGTGCCAGCAGTTTACAAGCGGGAGGGTCCAATGAGCAGTTCTTC	CASSLQAGGSNEQFF
few	NA	15	TRBV6-1	TRBJ1-2	TGTGCCAGCAGTGAAGCGGCAGTAGCTAACTATGGCTACACCTTC	CASSEAAVANYGYTF
few	TRBD2	15	TRBV7-8	TRBJ2-2	TGTGCCAGCAGTTGGGGACTAGCAATCGCCGGGGAGCTGTTTTTT	CASSWGLAIAGELFF
NA	NA	15	TRBV11-2	TRBJ2-1	TGTGCCAGCAGCTTAAGAGGGAACTCCTACAATGAGCAGTTCTTC	CASSLRGNSYNEQFF
few	NA	16	TRBV5-1	TRBJ1-1	TGCGCCAGCAAAGACCCACGGACAGACTCGAACACTGAAGCTTTCTTT	CASKDPRTDSNTEAFF
few	TRBD1	13	TRBV3-1	TRBJ2-1	TGTGCCAGCAGCGGACAGGAAGACAATGAGCAGTTCTTC	CASSGQEDNEQFF
many	NA	13	TRBV12-3/TRBV12-4	TRBJ2-5	TGTGCCAGCAGTTGGACATCCGGAGAGACCCAGTACTTC	CASSWTSGETQYF
NA	TRBD2	15	TRBV29-1	TRBJ2-3	TGCAGCGTTGCCTCTAGCGGGGGTTCCTCAGATACGCAGTATTTT	CSVASSGGSSDTQYF
once	NA	14	TRBV19	TRBJ2-7	TGTGCCAGTAATACAGGGACTGAAATGTTGAAGCAGTACTTC	CASNTGTEMLKQYF
few	NA	13	TRBV20-1	TRBJ1-5	TGCAGTGCGACCGACAGGCGGGAACAGCCCCAGCATTTT	CSATDRREQPQHF
few	TRBD1	13	TRBV2	TRBJ2-7	TGTGCCGGACCGGGACAGGGCACCTACGAGCAGTACTTC	CAGPGQGTYEQYF
NA	NA	12	TRBV2	TRBJ1-2	TGTGCCAGCAGTGGAGGGGGAGCTGGCTACACCTTC	CASSGGGAGYTF
NA	NA	13	TRBV7-3	TRBJ1-1	TGTGCCAGCAGCTTAAATTTATACAGTGAAGCTTTCTTT	CASSLNLYSEAFF
NA	NA	13	TRBV11-2	TRBJ2-7	TGTGCCAGCTCCACGGGGGAAGCCTACGAGCAGTACTTC	CASSTGEAYEQYF
few	NA	16	TRBV7-6	TRBJ2-5	TGTGCCAGCAGCTTATTTCCCCTGAAGGGCCAAGAGACCCAGTACTTC	CASSLFPLKGQETQYF
few	TRBD2	14	TRBV12-3/TRBV12-4	TRBJ2-1	TGTGCCAGCAGTCTAGCGGGGGGGCCTTCGAAGCAGTTCTTC	CASSLAGGPSKQFF
NA	TRBD1	16	TRBV28	TRBJ1-4	TGTGCCAGCAGTAACAAGCAGGGGGCAGCTAATGAAAAACTGTTTTTT	CASSNKQGAANEKLFF
NA	NA	17	TRBV29-1	TRBJ1-2	TGCAGCGTTGAAGCCGTCGGCGCACCGGAGGCAGGGAAAGGCTACACCTTC	CSVEAVGAPEAGKGYTF
few	TRBD1	14	TRBV6-2/TRBV6-3	TRBJ1-3	TGTGCCAGCAGACAGGGGGCGCTTGGAAACACCATATATTTT	CASRQGALGNTIYF
few	TRBD2	15	TRBV13	TRBJ2-7	TGTGCCAGCAGTTTTCCGACTAGCGGGACCTACGAGCAGTACTTC	CASSFPTSGTYEQYF